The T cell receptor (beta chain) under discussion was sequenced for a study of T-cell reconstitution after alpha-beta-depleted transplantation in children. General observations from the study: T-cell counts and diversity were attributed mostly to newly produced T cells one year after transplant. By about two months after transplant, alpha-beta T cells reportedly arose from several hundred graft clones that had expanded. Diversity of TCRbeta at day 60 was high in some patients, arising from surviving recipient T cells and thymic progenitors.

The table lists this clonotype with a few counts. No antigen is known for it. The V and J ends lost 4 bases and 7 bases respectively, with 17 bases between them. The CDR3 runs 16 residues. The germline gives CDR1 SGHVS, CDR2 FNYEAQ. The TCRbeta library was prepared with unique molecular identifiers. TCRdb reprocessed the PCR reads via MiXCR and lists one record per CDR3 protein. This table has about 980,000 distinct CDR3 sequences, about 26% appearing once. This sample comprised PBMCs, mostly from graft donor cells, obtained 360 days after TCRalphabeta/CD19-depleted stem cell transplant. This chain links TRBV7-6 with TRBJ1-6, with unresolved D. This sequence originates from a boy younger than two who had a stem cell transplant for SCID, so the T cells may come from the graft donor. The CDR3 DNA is TGTGCCAGCAGCTCAAACTGTCTCCAGGAGAATTCACCCCTCCACTTT. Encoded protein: CASSSNCLQENSPLHF.